Listed here are 11 T cell receptor beta chains from one sample, sequenced in a study of shared clonotypes between healthy human individuals. CD45RO-negative CD8 cells positively selected for CCR7 made up the naive population, which excluded terminally differentiated effector memory CD45RA+ cells. TCRdb keeps only in-frame clones here, not all; method: immunoSEQ multiplex PCR. The sample gives around 1.9 million clones, just over 90% of which show up once; around 1.7% is in the top ten. The source material was naive CD8+ T cells from PBMCs. The origin of the receptors is a young man in good health. Some clones in this sample may be carry-over from other donors' samples.

The V call is TRBV29-1, the J call TRBJ2-7; D possibly corresponds to TRBD1 (6 bases). This CDR3 comprises 15 residues. CDR1 SQVTM and CDR2 ANQGSEA come from the germline V gene. Trimming stripped 4 bases from V and 2 bases from J, with 18 bases between. The DNA of the CDR3 is TGCAGCGTTGTATTGGGGCAGGGGAACGCCTACGAGCAGTACTTC. Translation gives CSVVLGQGNAYEQYF.

This clone was observed once. The chain employs TRBV13 and TRBJ2-1; 9 bases are shared with TRBD1. Trimming took 8 bases from V and 8 from J; bases not matched to a gene: 13. Germline V lookup: CDR1 PRHDT, CDR2 FYEKMQ (reference sequence). This CDR3 region has 15 residues. CDR3 bases: TGTGCCAGCCGGGGGGAGGGACAGGGTTTTGATGAGCAGTTCTTC. Residues: CASRGEGQGFDEQFF.

The V and J genes are TRBV9 and TRBJ2-2; no clear D gene. V was shortened by 7 bases and J by 1 base, with 5 bases between the two germline ends. Germline V CDR1 and CDR2: SGDLS, YYNGEE. This CDR3 comprises 12 residues. Written as DNA, the CDR3 is TGTGCCAGCGACGGGAACACCGGGGAGCTGTTTTTT. It codes for CASDGNTGELFF.

The rearrangement joins TRBV30 to TRBJ2-7, with 7 bases fitting TRBD1. Germline values: CDR1 GTSNPN, CDR2 SVGIG (reference sequence). The CDR3 is 12 residues long. With 7 bases clipped from V and 5 bases from J, the junction kept 8 bases outside the gene matches. The CDR3 bases are TGTGCCTCAAACTCCGGGACAGACGAGCAGTACTTC. Translated, it gives CASNSGTDEQYF.

Remarks on this clone: This specimen includes other DNA sequences encoding the same CDR3. The chain carries TRBV7-9 and TRBJ2-7, with 8 bases identical to TRBD1. J lost 2 bases, V lost 2 bases, and 5 bases had no gene match. The CDR3 spans 15 residues. CDR1 is SEHNR and CDR2 is FQNEAQ in the germline V gene (reference sequence). The CDR3 nucleotides read TGTGCCAGCAGCTTAACGACAGGGGCCGCCTACGAGCAGTACTTC. Translated: CASSLTTGAAYEQYF.

The rearrangement uses TRBV6-6 and TRBJ2-7; 8 bases fit TRBD1. This CDR3 spans 14 amino acids. Germline V gene data show CDR1 as MNHNY and CDR2 as SVGAGI (reference sequence). The ends lost 6 bases at V and 3 bases at J; junction bases unmatched: 7. The CDR3 protein is CASSSGTGFYEQYF. The DNA for the CDR3 is TGTGCCAGCAGCTCCGGGACAGGTTTCTACGAGCAGTACTTC.

Details on this clone: A junction end diverges from the germline sequence, so it may reflect a read error. This chain links TRBV5-6 with TRBJ2-7; D is uncertain. This CDR3 spans 13 amino acids. Germline V gene sequence: CDR1 SGHDT, CDR2 YYEEEE. For the CDR3, the DNA is TGTGCCAGCAGCGATTCAACAGCCCCCCGGTGGGACTTC. This gives the protein CASSDSTAPRWDF.

The DNA for the CDR3 is TGTGCCAGCATCGTGCGGGAGGGATACAATGAGCAGTTCTTC. Its protein product is CASIVREGYNEQFF. The genes are TRBV6-1 and TRBJ2-1, with 9 nucleotides matching TRBD2. With 7 bases clipped from V and 4 bases from J, the junction kept 5 bases outside the gene matches. Per the germline V gene, CDR1 is MNHNS and CDR2 is SASEGT. The CDR3 is made up of 14 amino acids.

This rearrangement joins TRBV28 to TRBJ2-1; D remains unclear. V lost 3 bases, J lost 9 bases, and 18 bases lay in between. Germline values: CDR1 MDHEN, CDR2 SYDVKM. This CDR3 spans 15 amino acids. CDR3 amino acids: CASSLGLVSVFEQFF. The CDR3 DNA reads as TGTGCCAGCAGTTTGGGCTTGGTGAGCGTTTTTGAGCAGTTCTTC. Combining the CDR3 with reference TRBV28 and TRBJ2-1 gives the whole variable domain DVKVTQSSRYLVKRTGEKVFLECVQDMDHENMFWYRQDPGLGLRLIYFSYDVKMKEKGDIPEGYSVSREKKERFSLILESASTNQTSMYLCASSLGLVSVFEQFFGPGTRLTVL.

In its sample, this clone was seen once. The genes are TRBV7-9 and TRBJ2-1; 8 bases map to TRBD2. With 1 base clipped from V and 9 bases from J, the junction kept 11 bases outside the gene matches. This CDR3 spans 16 amino acids. The germline V gene encodes CDR1 SEHNR and CDR2 FQNEAQ (reference sequence). DNA for the CDR3: TGTGCCAGCAGCTTAGGATTGGTAGCGGGAAGTGTTGAGCAGTTCTTC. Translated, it gives CASSLGLVAGSVEQFF.

V gene TRBV7-9 combines with J gene TRBJ2-5; D is unclear. This CDR3 region has 15 residues. Trimming took off 2 bases at V and 4 bases at J, with 14 bases between the two ends. Germline V gene lookup returns CDR1 SEHNR and CDR2 FQNEAQ (reference sequence). Here the CDR3 reads CASSLRSSVLETQYF. CDR3 in DNA: TGTGCCAGCAGCTTACGTTCTTCGGTGCTAGAGACCCAGTACTTC.